The 5 T cell receptor beta chains reported below all come from one sample, sequenced in a study of cytomegalovirus exposure and HLA in healthy donors. Vbeta (60) and Jbeta (13) primers were used in the PCR. The repertoire was sequenced with immunoSEQ multiplex PCR; TCRdb's copy has only in-frame clones and lacks some. Found here are roughly 120,000 clones, roughly 70% of them singletons; the top ten hold under 9.5%. Sequences were obtained from PBMCs. The receptors shown here come from a man aged 35-49 years in good health and CMV-seronegative.

J is TRBJ2-2 and V is TRBV19; maybe TRBD1 (5 bases). Trimming left V 5 bases short and J 0 bases short, with 13 bases between. Germline V lookup: CDR1 LNHDA, CDR2 SQIVND (reference sequence). The CDR3 contains 16 residues. The CDR3 is CASSATDTSNTGELFF. DNA for the CDR3: TGTGCCAGTAGTGCGACAGACACTTCGAACACCGGGGAGCTGTTTTTT. Full variable domain (remainder filled in from reference TRBV19 and TRBJ2-2): DGGITQSPKYLFRKEGQNVTLSCEQNLNHDAMYWYRQDPGQGLRLIYYSQIVNDFQKGDIAEGYSVSREKKESFPLTVTSAQKNPTAFYLCASSATDTSNTGELFFGEGSRLTVL.

DNA for the CDR3: TGTGCCAGCAGCGCACAGGGGACTGGAAACACCATATATTTT. Translation gives CASSAQGTGNTIYF. The rearrangement links TRBV5-4 to TRBJ1-3, with TRBD1 identical over 7 bases. V shed 4 bases, J shed 2 bases, and the junction held 3 bases outside the gene matches. CDR1 is SGHNT, CDR2 YYREEE, per germline (reference sequence). This CDR3 comprises 14 residues.

The V gene is TRBV7-2, the J gene TRBJ1-2; D remains unclear. Trimming stripped 3 bases from V and 5 bases from J, with 7 bases between. Germline CDR1 and CDR2: SGHTA and FQGNSA. The CDR3 extends over 12 amino acids. Here the CDR3 reads CASSFDIYGYTF. The CDR3 coding sequence is TGTGCCAGCAGCTTCGACATATATGGCTACACCTTC.

This sequence joins TRBV7-3 and TRBJ2-3; weak D call: TRBD2 (5 bases). CDR1 and CDR2 (germline): SGHTA, FQGTGA. The CDR3 loop spans 20 amino acids. Trimming took 2 bases from V and 2 from J, leaving 26 bases between them. This CDR3 is CASSLVLRKDSSDHTDTQYF. CDR3 DNA sequence: TGTGCCAGCAGCTTAGTCTTACGAAAGGACTCCTCAGACCACACAGATACGCAGTATTTT.

The table lists this clone with a few counts. The gene calls are TRBV19 and TRBJ1-1, with D possibly matching TRBD1 (5 bases). Trimming cost V 6 bases and J 1 base, with 15 bases left between them. The CDR3 runs to 15 residues. CDR1 is LNHDA, CDR2 SQIVND, per germline (reference sequence). The CDR3 coding sequence is TGTGCCAGTAGCATCGCCGACAGTGCGAACACTGAAGCTTTCTTT. Translated: CASSIADSANTEAFF.